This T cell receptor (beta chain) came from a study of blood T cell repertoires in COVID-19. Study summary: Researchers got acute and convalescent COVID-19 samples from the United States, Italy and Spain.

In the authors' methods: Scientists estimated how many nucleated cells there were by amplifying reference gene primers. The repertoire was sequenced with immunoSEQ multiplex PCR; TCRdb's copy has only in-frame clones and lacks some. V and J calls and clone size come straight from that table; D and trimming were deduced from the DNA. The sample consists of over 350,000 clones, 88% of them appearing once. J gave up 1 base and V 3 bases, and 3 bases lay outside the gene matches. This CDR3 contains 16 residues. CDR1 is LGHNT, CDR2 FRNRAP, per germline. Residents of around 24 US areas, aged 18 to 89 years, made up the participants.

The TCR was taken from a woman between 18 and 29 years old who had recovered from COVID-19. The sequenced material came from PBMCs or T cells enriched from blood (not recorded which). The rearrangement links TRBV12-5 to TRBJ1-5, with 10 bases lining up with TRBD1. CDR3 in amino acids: CASGFDRGRSNQPQHF. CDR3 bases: TGTGCTAGTGGTTTCGACAGGGGGCGAAGCAATCAGCCCCAGCATTTT.